The clone carrying this TCR beta chain was seen a few times. The record originates from a study of fetal regulatory T cell absence and autoimmunity. Overall study: Exocrine pancreas autoimmunity occurred in IPEX patients lacking clinical diabetes.

Sequencing was performed with immunoSEQ multiplex PCR; in TCRdb, only in-frame clones are kept and a portion is missing. The table records 95,000 to 100,000 clones, about two thirds of them present only once. CDR3 size: 18 residues. Looked up from germline, CDR1 is LGHNT and CDR2 is FRNRAP. Trimming at V came to 0 bases and at J to 1 base, leaving 7 bases not matched to a gene. The sequence came from a male donor with IPEX syndrome. The sample consisted of pancreas tissue. The genes are TRBV12-5 and TRBJ1-5, with 9 bases identical to TRBD1. The CDR3 here is CASGLVRTGGASNQPQHF. Here the CDR3 DNA reads TGTGCTAGTGGTTTGGTACGAACAGGGGGCGCAAGCAATCAGCCCCAGCATTTT.